Sequencing of this T cell receptor (beta chain) was carried out in a study of blood T cell repertoires in COVID-19. Study in general: Nucleic acid was either cDNA or gDNA, and it came from T cells, B-cell-depleted T cells, or PBMCs.

This CDR3 is built from 17 residues. Trimming stripped 1 base from V and 2 bases from J, with 15 bases between. CDR1 is SGHDN and CDR2 is FVKESK in the germline V gene. In the original workflow: Reference gene primer amplification in the assay estimated nucleated cell counts. This table comes from immunoSEQ multiplex PCR, and its TCRdb copy is limited to in-frame clones, with some not included. V and J calls and clone size are those listed in that table; D and trimming were worked out from the DNA. The sample carries roughly 260,000 clones, roughly nine tenths recorded once. J is TRBJ2-1 and V is TRBV14, with D maybe TRBD1 (6 bases). Sequencing was performed on PBMCs or T cells enriched from blood (not recorded which). This TCR was sampled from a woman aged 18-35 years who had recovered from COVID-19. The CDR3 loop reads CASSQVSGALPYNEQFF. In nucleotides, the CDR3 is TGTGCCAGCAGCCAAGTATCAGGGGCATTACCCTACAATGAGCAGTTCTTC.